This T cell receptor beta chain is from a study of Graves' ophthalmopathy and Graves' hyperthyroidism. Points from the study as a whole: Detection in blood was also observed for most expanded thyroid clonotypes above 0.001 frequency.

TCR beta CDR3 amplification used RNA transcripts. A first-round RT-PCR used HTBI primers, followed by a second-round multiplex PCR. TCRdb itself ran the multiplex PCR reads through MiXCR, one entry per CDR3 protein. The table has almost 750,000 distinct CDR3 sequences, roughly two fifths seen once; the top ten hold 40% to 45%. This clonotype was seen more than once but under ten times. Its specificity is unknown. A junction boundary mismatches the germline segment, possibly from a read error. Germline V gene lookup returns CDR1 ENHRY and CDR2 SYGVKD. The CDR3 has 14 residues. The receptor comes from an adult man with Graves' ophthalmopathy. Source material: peripheral blood. V gene TRBV10-3 combines with J gene TRBJ2-7; D remains ambiguous. CDR3 region: CASSYPGSSYEQYF. DNA of the CDR3: TGTGCCAGCAGTTACCCCGGCAGTTCCTACGAGCAGTACTTC.